Listed below are T cell receptor beta chains from one sample, sequenced in a study of chemoradiotherapy in HPV16-positive cancers. Sequencing used immunoSEQ multiplex PCR; TCRdb keeps in-frame clones, though not all of them. This table holds about 930 clones, more than 75% found once. Sequencing used tumor tissue, obtained from a patient who underwent chemoradiotherapy. The receptors stem from a human donor with HPV-associated anogenital cancer. Both conserved end residues are part of each CDR3. D genes are given only for firm matches. Only some rows state a clone size, as once, few, many or a class for expanded clones.

clone_size: NA; d_call: TRBD1; j_call: TRBJ2-7; v_call: TRBV27; cdr3_nt: TGTGCCACGACAGGGGGCTACGAGCAGTACTTC; cdr3_aa: CATTGGYEQYF
clone_size: NA; d_call: NA; j_call: TRBJ2-2; v_call: TRBV13; cdr3_nt: TGTGCCAGCAGCTCCCCCGTTGGCCGTCGTCTGGAGAGGGGGGAGCTGTTTTTT; cdr3_aa: CASSSPVGRRLERGELFF
clone_size: NA; d_call: NA; j_call: TRBJ2-7; v_call: TRBV4-1; cdr3_nt: TGCGCCAGCAGCCACCGGGACGGGACCCCCGCCGAGCAGTACTTC; cdr3_aa: CASSHRDGTPAEQYF
clone_size: NA; d_call: TRBD2; j_call: TRBJ2-1; v_call: TRBV19; cdr3_nt: TGTGCCAGTACCTCCGGGACTAGCGGGGCCAATGAGCAGTTCTTC; cdr3_aa: CASTSGTSGANEQFF
clone_size: NA; d_call: NA; j_call: TRBJ2-4; v_call: TRBV2; cdr3_nt: TGTGCCAGCAGTGGTGGCGCCTATCGAGCCAAAAACATTCAGTACTTC; cdr3_aa: CASSGGAYRAKNIQYF
clone_size: NA; d_call: NA; j_call: TRBJ2-2; v_call: TRBV7-2; cdr3_nt: TGTGCCAGCAGCCGTAAACGGACCGGGGAGCTGTTTTTT; cdr3_aa: CASSRKRTGELFF
clone_size: NA; d_call: NA; j_call: TRBJ2-7; v_call: TRBV4-1; cdr3_nt: TGCGCCAGCAGCCAAGCCGAGGGGGGTTCCTACGAGCAGTACTTC; cdr3_aa: CASSQAEGGSYEQYF
clone_size: NA; d_call: NA; j_call: TRBJ1-1; v_call: TRBV5-1; cdr3_nt: TGCGCCAGCAGCTCCACCAGGGGGAACACTGAAGCTTTCTTT; cdr3_aa: CASSSTRGNTEAFF
clone_size: NA; d_call: TRBD1; j_call: TRBJ2-3; v_call: TRBV11-1; cdr3_nt: TGTGCCAGCAGCTTACCTCGGACAGGGAGCACAGATACGCAGTATTTT; cdr3_aa: CASSLPRTGSTDTQYF
clone_size: NA; d_call: TRBD1; j_call: TRBJ1-1; v_call: TRBV12-5; cdr3_nt: TGTGCTAGTGGTTTGGACAGGGGAGACTACACTGAAGCTTTCTTT; cdr3_aa: CASGLDRGDYTEAFF
clone_size: NA; d_call: NA; j_call: TRBJ2-3; v_call: TRBV19; cdr3_nt: TGTGCCAGTAGTAGCGGGACAACAGATACGCAGTATTTT; cdr3_aa: CASSSGTTDTQYF
clone_size: large; d_call: NA; j_call: TRBJ1-1; v_call: TRBV6-1; cdr3_nt: TGTGCCAGCAGTCTTTATAGTAGGGAAGCTTTCTTT; cdr3_aa: CASSLYSREAFF
clone_size: NA; d_call: NA; j_call: TRBJ2-5; v_call: TRBV6-5; cdr3_nt: TGTGCCAGCAAAAAGGGGCAGGAAGAGACCCAGTACTTC; cdr3_aa: CASKKGQEETQYF
clone_size: few; d_call: NA; j_call: TRBJ2-3; v_call: TRBV5-8; cdr3_nt: TGTGCCAGCAGGCAGGAGAGGGGACACACAGATACGCAGTATTTT; cdr3_aa: CASRQERGHTDTQYF
clone_size: NA; d_call: NA; j_call: TRBJ2-7; v_call: TRBV27; cdr3_nt: TGTGCCAGCAGTTTAGGTATCGGGTACGAGCAGTACTTC; cdr3_aa: CASSLGIGYEQYF
clone_size: once; d_call: NA; j_call: TRBJ2-2; v_call: TRBV6-4; cdr3_nt: TGTGCCAGCAGTGGACAGAACACCGGGGAGCTGTTTTTT; cdr3_aa: CASSGQNTGELFF
clone_size: NA; d_call: NA; j_call: TRBJ2-4; v_call: TRBV6-1; cdr3_nt: TGTGCCAGCAGTGCGCAGGGACAAAGCATTCAGTACTTC; cdr3_aa: CASSAQGQSIQYF
clone_size: NA; d_call: NA; j_call: TRBJ2-7; v_call: TRBV7-2; cdr3_nt: TGTGCCAGCAGCTCGGGACTGATTAACTACGAGCAGTACTTC; cdr3_aa: CASSSGLINYEQYF
clone_size: NA; d_call: TRBD1; j_call: TRBJ1-6; v_call: TRBV9; cdr3_nt: TGTGCCAGCAGCGACCGTCCGACAGGGGGCAATTCACCCCTCCACTTT; cdr3_aa: CASSDRPTGGNSPLHF
clone_size: NA; d_call: NA; j_call: TRBJ2-5; v_call: TRBV11-1; cdr3_nt: TGTGCCAGCAGCTTAGTGTTTACTTCTGGGGAATACTCGGAGACCCAGTACTTC; cdr3_aa: CASSLVFTSGEYSETQYF
clone_size: few; d_call: TRBD1; j_call: TRBJ2-1; v_call: TRBV11-2; cdr3_nt: TGTGCCAGCAGCCTTAGACAGGGAATCAATGAGCAGTTCTTC; cdr3_aa: CASSLRQGINEQFF
clone_size: NA; d_call: TRBD1; j_call: TRBJ1-2; v_call: TRBV11-3; cdr3_nt: TGTGCCAGCAGCCTCGGACAGGGGTTAGCTAACTATGGCTACACCTTC; cdr3_aa: CASSLGQGLANYGYTF
clone_size: large; d_call: NA; j_call: TRBJ1-1; v_call: TRBV4-1; cdr3_nt: TGCGCCAGCAGCCAAGGCCCGGAGGTGAACACTGAAGCTTTCTTT; cdr3_aa: CASSQGPEVNTEAFF
clone_size: NA; d_call: TRBD2; j_call: TRBJ2-3; v_call: TRBV6-5; cdr3_nt: TGTGCCAGCAGTTTTAGCGGGGGGGCCGGAGATACGCAGTATTTT; cdr3_aa: CASSFSGGAGDTQYF
clone_size: NA; d_call: NA; j_call: TRBJ2-5; v_call: TRBV6-6; cdr3_nt: TGTGCCAGCAGTTCCCGGGACCAGTACCAAGAGACCCAGTACTTC; cdr3_aa: CASSSRDQYQETQYF
clone_size: NA; d_call: NA; j_call: TRBJ1-4; v_call: TRBV7-9; cdr3_nt: TGTGCCAGCAGCCAAACTTCGGGTGAAAAACTGTTTTTT; cdr3_aa: CASSQTSGEKLFF
clone_size: NA; d_call: NA; j_call: TRBJ1-2; v_call: TRBV2; cdr3_nt: TGTGCCAGCAGTGACGGGGGATATGGCTACACCTTC; cdr3_aa: CASSDGGYGYTF
clone_size: NA; d_call: TRBD2; j_call: TRBJ2-2; v_call: TRBV18; cdr3_nt: TGTGCCAGCTCACGACCGGGATCGGGAGGGCCCGGGGAGCTGTTTTTT; cdr3_aa: CASSRPGSGGPGELFF
clone_size: NA; d_call: NA; j_call: TRBJ1-4; v_call: TRBV6-4; cdr3_nt: TGTGCCAGCAGTGACAGGGAGGGGGAAAAACTGTTTTTT; cdr3_aa: CASSDREGEKLFF
clone_size: NA; d_call: NA; j_call: TRBJ2-1; v_call: TRBV5-1; cdr3_nt: TGCGCCAGCAGCTTGGAAAACAGGGCTGATGAGCAGTTCTTC; cdr3_aa: CASSLENRADEQFF
clone_size: NA; d_call: NA; j_call: TRBJ1-4; v_call: TRBV4-2; cdr3_nt: TGTGCCAGCAGCCAAGATCGTCCTAGTCTTTTTTCCGAAAAACTGTTTTTT; cdr3_aa: CASSQDRPSLFSEKLFF
clone_size: NA; d_call: TRBD1; j_call: TRBJ1-1; v_call: TRBV6-5; cdr3_nt: TGTGCCAGCAGTTTTAAGGGGGCGTGGACTGAAGCTTTCTTT; cdr3_aa: CASSFKGAWTEAFF
clone_size: NA; d_call: TRBD1; j_call: TRBJ2-7; v_call: TRBV4-1; cdr3_nt: TGCGCCAGCAGCCAACGGGCGACAGGGGGCAGGTGGTACGAGCAGTACTTC; cdr3_aa: CASSQRATGGRWYEQYF
clone_size: NA; d_call: NA; j_call: TRBJ1-1; v_call: TRBV29-1; cdr3_nt: TGCAGCGTTTTAGGGGGTCGGGACATAATGAACACTGAAGCTTTCTTT; cdr3_aa: CSVLGGRDIMNTEAFF
clone_size: NA; d_call: TRBD1; j_call: TRBJ1-3; v_call: TRBV2; cdr3_nt: TGTGCCAGCAGTACAGGGGCCTCTGGAAACACCATATATTTT; cdr3_aa: CASSTGASGNTIYF
clone_size: NA; d_call: TRBD1; j_call: TRBJ2-7; v_call: TRBV30; cdr3_nt: TGTGCCTGGAACGGACAGGGGGTACGCGAGCAGTACTTC; cdr3_aa: CAWNGQGVREQYF
clone_size: NA; d_call: NA; j_call: TRBJ2-7; v_call: TRBV21-1; cdr3_nt: TGTGCCAGCACCCGACAGGGGGGGTACGAGCAGTACTTC; cdr3_aa: CASTRQGGYEQYF
clone_size: NA; d_call: NA; j_call: TRBJ2-7; v_call: TRBV30; cdr3_nt: TGTGCCTGGAGTAATAACAGGGTCGTTTACGAGCAGTACTTC; cdr3_aa: CAWSNNRVVYEQYF
clone_size: NA; d_call: NA; j_call: TRBJ1-1; v_call: TRBV6-4; cdr3_nt: TGTGCCGGTCTGCCGATTGCGACTGAAGCTTTCTTT; cdr3_aa: CAGLPIATEAFF
clone_size: once; d_call: NA; j_call: TRBJ2-3; v_call: TRBV19; cdr3_nt: TGTGCCAGTTCCAAGCAGGGCGTCGGGACAGATACGCAGTATTTT; cdr3_aa: CASSKQGVGTDTQYF
clone_size: NA; d_call: NA; j_call: TRBJ2-3; v_call: TRBV6-4; cdr3_nt: TGTCGCAGGGCTGGAGATACGCAGTATTTT; cdr3_aa: CRRAGDTQYF
clone_size: NA; d_call: NA; j_call: TRBJ2-5; v_call: TRBV7-6; cdr3_nt: TGTGCCAGCAGCTCCAGACCACTCGAGACCCAGTACTTC; cdr3_aa: CASSSRPLETQYF
clone_size: NA; d_call: NA; j_call: TRBJ2-7; v_call: TRBV6-6; cdr3_nt: TGTGCCAGCAGCTACCTGGGGTCCTACGAGCAGTACTTC; cdr3_aa: CASSYLGSYEQYF
clone_size: hyperexpanded; d_call: NA; j_call: TRBJ1-5; v_call: TRBV15; cdr3_nt: TGTGCCACCAGCAGTGGCAGAGATCAGCCCCAGCATTTT; cdr3_aa: CATSSGRDQPQHF
clone_size: few; d_call: NA; j_call: TRBJ1-1; v_call: TRBV7-2; cdr3_nt: TGTGCCAGCAGCTTGGTGGCCGGATTGAACACTGAAGCTTTCTTT; cdr3_aa: CASSLVAGLNTEAFF
clone_size: NA; d_call: NA; j_call: TRBJ1-1; v_call: TRBV6-5; cdr3_nt: TGTGCCAGCAGCACCTGGGGGCTGGGCACTGAAGCTTTCTTT; cdr3_aa: CASSTWGLGTEAFF
clone_size: NA; d_call: TRBD1; j_call: TRBJ2-1; v_call: TRBV4-3; cdr3_nt: TGCGCCAGCAGCCAAGATGAACAGGGGGGAGCCTACAATGAGCAGTTCTTC; cdr3_aa: CASSQDEQGGAYNEQFF
clone_size: NA; d_call: TRBD2; j_call: TRBJ2-1; v_call: TRBV9; cdr3_nt: TGTGCCAGCAGCTCCCGGGGAGGGTCCTACAATGAGCAGTTCTTC; cdr3_aa: CASSSRGGSYNEQFF
clone_size: NA; d_call: NA; j_call: TRBJ1-2; v_call: TRBV4-2; cdr3_nt: TGTGCCAGCAGCTTGCTTATTGACAGACGCTATGGCTACACCTTC; cdr3_aa: CASSLLIDRRYGYTF
clone_size: NA; d_call: NA; j_call: TRBJ1-1; v_call: TRBV4-3; cdr3_nt: TGCGCCAGCAGCCAAGCCTACTCAGGGCGGAGAAGCACTGAAGCTTTCTTT; cdr3_aa: CASSQAYSGRRSTEAFF
clone_size: NA; d_call: NA; j_call: TRBJ1-2; v_call: TRBV19; cdr3_nt: TGTGCCGGCTGGACAGACTATGGCTACACCTTC; cdr3_aa: CAGWTDYGYTF
clone_size: NA; d_call: TRBD1; j_call: TRBJ2-7; v_call: TRBV4-1; cdr3_nt: TGCGCCAGCAGCCATCCCGGACAGGGGAGTTCCTACGAGCAGTACTTC; cdr3_aa: CASSHPGQGSSYEQYF
clone_size: few; d_call: NA; j_call: TRBJ2-3; v_call: TRBV10-1; cdr3_nt: TGCGCCAGCAGTGAGATGACAGTCACAGATACGCAGTATTTT; cdr3_aa: CASSEMTVTDTQYF